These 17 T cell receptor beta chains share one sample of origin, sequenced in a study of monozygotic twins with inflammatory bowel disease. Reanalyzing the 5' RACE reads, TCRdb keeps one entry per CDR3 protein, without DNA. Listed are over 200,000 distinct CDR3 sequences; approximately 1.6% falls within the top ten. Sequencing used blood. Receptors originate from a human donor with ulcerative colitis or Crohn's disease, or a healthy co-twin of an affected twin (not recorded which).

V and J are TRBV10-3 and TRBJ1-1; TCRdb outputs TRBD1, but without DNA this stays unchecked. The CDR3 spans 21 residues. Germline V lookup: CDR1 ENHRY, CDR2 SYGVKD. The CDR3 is CAISENMLPGQGEGGYTEAFF.

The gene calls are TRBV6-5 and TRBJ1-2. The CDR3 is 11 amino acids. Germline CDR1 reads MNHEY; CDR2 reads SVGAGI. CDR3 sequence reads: CASRGYYGYTF.

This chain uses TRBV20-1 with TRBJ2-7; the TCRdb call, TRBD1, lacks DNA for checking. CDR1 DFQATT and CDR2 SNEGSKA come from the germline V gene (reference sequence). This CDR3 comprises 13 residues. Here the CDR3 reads CSAATGGPYEQYF.

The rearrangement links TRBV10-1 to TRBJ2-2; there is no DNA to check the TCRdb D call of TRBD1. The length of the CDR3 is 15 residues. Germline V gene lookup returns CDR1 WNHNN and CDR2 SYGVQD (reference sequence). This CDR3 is CASSEGKGYTGELFF.

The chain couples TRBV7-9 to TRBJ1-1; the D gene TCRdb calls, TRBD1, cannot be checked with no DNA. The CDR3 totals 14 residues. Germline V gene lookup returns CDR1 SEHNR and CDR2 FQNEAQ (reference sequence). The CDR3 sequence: CASSYAAGQGEAFF.

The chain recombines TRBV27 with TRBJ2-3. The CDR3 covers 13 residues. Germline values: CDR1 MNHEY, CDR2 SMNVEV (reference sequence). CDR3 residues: CASSSPARDTQYF.

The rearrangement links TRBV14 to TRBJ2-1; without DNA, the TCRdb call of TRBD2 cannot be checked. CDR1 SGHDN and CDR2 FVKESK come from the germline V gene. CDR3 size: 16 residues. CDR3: CASSRTSGGAYNEQFF.

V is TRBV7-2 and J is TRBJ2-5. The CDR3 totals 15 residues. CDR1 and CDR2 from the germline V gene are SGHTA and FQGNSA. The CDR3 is CASSLVRYPGETQYF.

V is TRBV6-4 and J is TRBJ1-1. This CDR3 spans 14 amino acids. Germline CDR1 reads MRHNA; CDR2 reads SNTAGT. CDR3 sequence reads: CASSDRLGGSEAFF.

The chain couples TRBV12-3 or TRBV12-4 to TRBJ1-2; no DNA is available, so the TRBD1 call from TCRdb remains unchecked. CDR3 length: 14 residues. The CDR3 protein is CASRERGSNYGYTF.

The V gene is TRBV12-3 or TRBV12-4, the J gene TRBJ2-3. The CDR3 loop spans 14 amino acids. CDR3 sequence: CASTPGLGTDTQYF.

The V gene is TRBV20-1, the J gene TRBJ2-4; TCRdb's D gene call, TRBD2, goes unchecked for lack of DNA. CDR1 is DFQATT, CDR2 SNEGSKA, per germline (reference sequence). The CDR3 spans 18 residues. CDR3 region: CSARDASPRALAKNIQYF.

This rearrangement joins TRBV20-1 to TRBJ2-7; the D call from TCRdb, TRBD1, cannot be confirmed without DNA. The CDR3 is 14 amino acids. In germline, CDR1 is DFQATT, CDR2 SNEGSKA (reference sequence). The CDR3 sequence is CSAWTGASSYEQYF.

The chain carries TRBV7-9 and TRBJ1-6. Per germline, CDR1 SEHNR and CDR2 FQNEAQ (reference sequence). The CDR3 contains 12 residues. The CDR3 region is CASSSDDSPLHF. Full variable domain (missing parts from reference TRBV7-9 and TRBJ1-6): DTGVSQNPRHKITKRGQNVTFRCDPISEHNRLYWYRQTLGQGPEFLTYFQNEAQLEKSRLLSDRFSAERPKGSFSTLEIQRTEQGDSAMYLCASSSDDSPLHFGNGTRLTVT.

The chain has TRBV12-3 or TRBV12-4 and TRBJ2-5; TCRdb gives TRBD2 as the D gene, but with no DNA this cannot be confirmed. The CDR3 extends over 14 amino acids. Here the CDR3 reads CASSPRTIQETQYF.

The CDR3 loop is CSASGTGGRSYEQYF. The chain has TRBV20-1 and TRBJ2-7; the D call from TCRdb, TRBD1, cannot be confirmed without DNA. Germline values: CDR1 DFQATT, CDR2 SNEGSKA (reference sequence). This CDR3 contains 15 residues.

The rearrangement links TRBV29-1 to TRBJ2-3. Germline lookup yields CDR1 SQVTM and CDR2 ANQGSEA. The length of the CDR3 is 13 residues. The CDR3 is CSALKSDRDTQYF.